The rows below give T cell receptor beta chains drawn from one sample of a study of shared clonotypes between healthy human individuals. Libraries were prepared by immunoSEQ multiplex PCR; TCRdb keeps only in-frame clonotypes and omits some of them. The table records 450,000 to 600,000 clones, roughly 78% of them present only once. Input material: PBMCs. These receptors came from a woman between 40 and 50 years old in good health. Some clones in this sample may be carry-over from other donors' samples. Both conserved end residues are part of each CDR3. The D gene is left open where the match is weak. Rows give clone size only sometimes, using once, few, many, or a class for an expanded clone.

TRBV6-1	.	.	TRBJ2-3	CASRDSSSTDTQYF	TGTGCCAGCAGGGACAGCTCTAGCACAGATACGCAGTATTTT
TRBV18	.	.	TRBJ1-1	CASSSREADGNTEAFF	TGTGCCAGCTCATCACGGGAAGCGGACGGAAACACTGAAGCTTTCTTT
TRBV4-3	.	.	TRBJ2-3	CASSQEGPTSTDTQYF	TGCGCCAGCAGCCAAGAGGGACCAACTAGCACAGATACGCAGTATTTT
TRBV27	TRBD2	.	TRBJ2-7	CASSFYPGRDKYEQYF	TGTGCCAGCAGTTTCTACCCCGGGAGGGATAAGTACGAGCAGTACTTC
TRBV6-1	TRBD2	.	TRBJ2-7	CASSEVSGGPNEQYF	TGTGCCAGCAGTGAAGTTTCGGGAGGGCCTAACGAGCAGTACTTC
TRBV28	TRBD2	.	TRBJ2-1	CASSSGLAGKLGNEQFF	TGTGCCAGCAGTAGCGGACTAGCGGGAAAACTTGGGAATGAGCAGTTCTTC
TRBV19	TRBD2	.	TRBJ2-7	CASSLAGPSYEQYF	TGTGCCAGTAGTTTAGCGGGACCCTCCTACGAGCAGTACTTC
TRBV10-3	.	.	TRBJ1-1	CAIKGLPNTEAFF	TGTGCCATCAAGGGACTCCCGAACACTGAAGCTTTCTTT
TRBV6-1	TRBD1	.	TRBJ2-1	CASSDYGTGKYSSYNEQFF	TGTGCCAGCAGTGACTACGGGACAGGGAAATATTCCTCCTACAATGAGCAGTTCTTC
TRBV4-1	TRBD2	many	TRBJ2-7	CASSQLERGDYEQYF	TGCGCCAGCAGCCAACTTGAGCGGGGGGACTACGAGCAGTACTTC
TRBV7-9	TRBD2	.	TRBJ2-5	CASSWGLAGEQTQYF	TGTGCCAGCAGCTGGGGACTAGCGGGAGAACAGACCCAGTACTTC
TRBV7-2	.	.	TRBJ2-7	CASSLRRGTEQYF	TGTGCCAGCAGCTTAAGGAGGGGTACCGAGCAGTACTTC
TRBV28	.	.	TRBJ2-7	CATLSLTMTYEQYF	TGTGCCACTCTGTCACTAACTATGACCTACGAGCAGTACTTC
TRBV5-8	.	.	TRBJ2-7	CASSDRWSLYEQYF	TGTGCCAGCAGCGATAGATGGAGCCTTTACGAGCAGTACTTC
TRBV28	TRBD2	.	TRBJ2-1	CASSQTSGRGNEQFF	TGTGCCAGCAGCCAGACTAGCGGGAGAGGCAATGAGCAGTTCTTC
TRBV6-1	TRBD1	.	TRBJ1-4	CASSEQTGGYEKLFF	TGTGCCAGCAGCGAACAGACAGGGGGGTATGAAAAACTGTTTTTT
TRBV28	.	once	TRBJ2-3	CASTHARLSQYF	TGTGCCAGCACCCACGCCAGGCTCTCGCAGTATTTT
TRBV6-1	.	.	TRBJ2-7	CASSESRSYEQYF	TGTGCCAGCAGTGAGAGTCGTTCCTACGAGCAGTACTTC
TRBV10-2	.	few	TRBJ2-6	CASSDPGAGANVLTF	TGCGCCAGCAGTGATCCCGGGGCTGGGGCCAACGTCCTGACTTTC
TRBV15	.	.	TRBJ2-6	CATSRVREGFSGANVLTF	TGTGCCACCAGCAGAGTCAGGGAAGGGTTCTCTGGGGCCAACGTCCTGACTTTC
TRBV5-1	.	.	TRBJ1-5	CASSRRAHQPQHF	TGTGCCAGCAGCCGCAGGGCCCACCAGCCCCAGCATTTT
TRBV7-8	.	medium-sized	TRBJ1-5	CASSPPGGQPQHF	TGTGCCAGCAGCCCCCCGGGTGGTCAGCCCCAGCATTTT
TRBV6-1	TRBD1	.	TRBJ1-1	CASSLGQGDTEAFF	TGTGCCAGCAGCTTGGGTCAGGGGGACACTGAAGCTTTCTTT
TRBV28	.	.	TRBJ1-4	CASSTGMRLGKLFF	TGTGCCAGCAGCACGGGGATGCGACTCGGAAAACTGTTTTTT
TRBV5-1	TRBD1	.	TRBJ2-1	CASSLAGQGLNEQFF	TGCGCCAGCAGCTTGGCTGGACAGGGGTTGAATGAGCAGTTCTTC
TRBV18	TRBD1	many	TRBJ2-7	CASSPGTGERQYF	TGTGCCAGCTCACCCGGGACAGGGGAGAGACAGTACTTC
TRBV6-5	TRBD2	.	TRBJ2-1	CASTPSGQYNEQFF	TGTGCCAGCACTCCTAGCGGACAATACAATGAGCAGTTCTTC
TRBV21-1	.	once	TRBJ2-7	CASSKGIDFGTSGSTRPEDEQYF	TGTGCCAGCAGCAAGGGGATCGATTTCGGGACTAGCGGGAGTACTAGGCCGGAAGACGAGCAGTACTTC
TRBV15	.	.	TRBJ1-1	CATSRARNTGGKAFF	TGTGCCACCAGCAGAGCCCGGAACACCGGGGGGAAAGCTTTCTTT
TRBV30	TRBD2	.	TRBJ2-2	CAWSPLAGVGGELFF	TGTGCCTGGAGTCCGCTAGCGGGAGTCGGCGGGGAGCTGTTTTTT
TRBV9	.	.	TRBJ2-2	CASSVAVGGNTGELFF	TGTGCCAGCAGCGTAGCGGTGGGAGGGAACACCGGGGAGCTGTTTTTT
TRBV27	TRBD1	once	TRBJ2-5	CASSRTGEETQYF	TGTGCCAGCAGTCGTACAGGGGAAGAGACCCAGTACTTC
TRBV5-1	TRBD1	.	TRBJ1-1	CASSFGNPGQSPEAFF	TGCGCCAGCAGCTTTGGGAATCCGGGACAGAGTCCTGAAGCTTTCTTT
TRBV27	TRBD2	.	TRBJ2-1	CASSIHLAGYNEQFF	TGTGCCAGCAGTATTCACCTAGCGGGCTACAATGAGCAGTTCTTC
TRBV7-3	.	few	TRBJ2-3	CASSPRQPDTQYF	TGTGCCAGCAGCCCGCGACAGCCAGATACGCAGTATTTT
TRBV6-6	TRBD1	.	TRBJ2-4	CASSYDGQGGFQYF	TGTGCCAGCAGTTACGACGGACAGGGAGGTTTTCAGTACTTC
TRBV5-1	TRBD2	once	TRBJ2-2	CASSLASGETAGELFF	TGCGCCAGCAGCTTGGCGAGCGGGGAGACCGCCGGGGAGCTGTTTTTT
TRBV9	.	once	TRBJ1-3	CASSDIHSGNTIYF	TGTGCCAGCAGCGATATCCACTCTGGAAACACCATATATTTT
TRBV7-9	TRBD1	.	TRBJ1-1	CASGRGRAAAFF	TGTGCCAGCGGCAGGGGGCGAGCGGCAGCTTTCTTT
TRBV7-6	.	once	TRBJ2-5	CASSKTGLRQETQYF	TGTGCCAGCAGCAAAACGGGACTTAGACAAGAGACCCAGTACTTC
TRBV7-2	.	.	TRBJ1-1	CASSFSTVPVHTEAFF	TGTGCCAGCAGCTTTAGTACAGTCCCCGTACACACTGAAGCTTTCTTT
TRBV7-3	.	many	TRBJ1-6	CASSLGSYNSPLHF	TGTGCCAGCAGCTTAGGCTCCTATAATTCACCCCTCCACTTT
TRBV5-1	.	.	TRBJ1-1	CASSLGPNTEAFF	TGCGCCAGCAGCTTGGGACCGAACACTGAAGCTTTCTTT
TRBV9	.	.	TRBJ1-1	CAAGGRSLKAFF	TGTGCCGCGGGGGGCCGATCCCTAAAAGCTTTCTTT
TRBV9	TRBD2	once	TRBJ2-5	CASSVVGRAQETQYF	TGTGCCAGCAGCGTAGTCGGGAGGGCCCAGGAGACCCAGTACTTC
TRBV7-2	.	.	TRBJ1-5	CASSLAHNQPQHF	TGTGCCAGCAGCTTAGCGCACAATCAGCCCCAGCATTTT
TRBV7-8	TRBD1	.	TRBJ2-2	CASSFRRTGKNTGELFF	TGTGCCAGCAGCTTTAGAAGGACAGGGAAGAACACCGGGGAGCTGTTTTTT
TRBV5-1	TRBD1	.	TRBJ1-1	CASSSQGFTEAFF	TGCGCCAGCAGCTCACAGGGGTTTACTGAAGCTTTCTTT
TRBV19	.	.	TRBJ2-1	CASSIPISYNEQFF	TGTGCCAGTAGTATTCCGATCTCCTACAATGAGCAGTTCTTC
TRBV9	TRBD2	.	TRBJ2-2	CASTGRGGEGTGELFF	TGTGCCAGCACGGGACGCGGTGGGGAGGGCACCGGGGAGCTGTTTTTT
TRBV11-2	TRBD2	once	TRBJ2-1	CASSPGASGSYNEQFF	TGTGCCAGCAGCCCAGGGGCTAGCGGGTCCTACAATGAGCAGTTCTTC
TRBV9	.	.	TRBJ2-5	CASSVPTSGRRLSSLRKTQYF	TGTGCCAGCAGCGTGCCTACTTCGGGCAGAAGGCTAAGTAGCCTAAGAAAGACCCAGTACTTC
TRBV6-6	.	.	TRBJ1-5	CASSYTQDQPQHF	TGTGCCAGCAGTTACACCCAGGATCAGCCCCAGCATTTT
TRBV28	TRBD1	.	TRBJ2-2	CASSSPGQLGTGELFF	TGTGCCAGCAGTTCTCCGGGACAGCTGGGCACCGGGGAGCTGTTTTTT
TRBV4-2	.	.	TRBJ2-7	CASSQGSQGTYEQYF	TGTGCCAGCAGCCAAGGGAGTCAGGGTACCTACGAGCAGTACTTC